Listed here are 32 T cell receptor beta chains from one sample, sequenced in a study of cytomegalovirus exposure and HLA in healthy donors. Assay used: immunoSEQ multiplex PCR; TCRdb lists only in-frame clones, some missing. The sample holds over 200,000 clones, around 78% seen once. Specimen: PBMCs. These receptors all come from a woman between 18 and 29 years old in good health and CMV-seronegative.

The V call is TRBV9, the J call TRBJ2-5; 7 bases fit TRBD2. The CDR3 consists of 16 residues. The V gene end was trimmed by 0 bases and the J gene end by 5 bases; junction bases not matched to a gene: 10. Germline CDR1 and CDR2: SGDLS and YYNGEE. CDR3 nucleotide sequence: TGTGCCAGCAGCGTAGTAGGGAGGGTTGGGCTCGAGACCCAGTACTTC. It translates to CASSVVGRVGLETQYF. The whole variable domain, remainder taken from reference TRBV9 and TRBJ2-5, is DSGVTQTPKHLITATGQRVTLRCSPRSGDLSVYWYQQSLDQGLQFLIQYYNGEERAKGNILERFSAQQFPDLHSELNLSSLELGDSALYFCASSVVGRVGLETQYFGPGTRLLVL.

The chain combines TRBV18 with TRBJ2-3; D uncertain. CDR3 length: 12 residues. Trimming stripped 2 bases from V and 5 bases from J, with 5 bases between. Germline V gene lookup returns CDR1 KGHSH and CDR2 LQKENI. Here the CDR3 DNA reads TGTGCCAGCTCACCAACGGGAGATACGCAGTATTTT. Encoded protein: CASSPTGDTQYF.

This clone has only one observation. The CDR3 region has the DNA TGCGCCAGCAGAGGGGACACATCTAACTATGGCTACACCTTC. Its translation is CASRGDTSNYGYTF. The chain carries TRBV5-1 and TRBJ1-2; possibly TRBD1 for D (6 bases). Per germline, CDR1 SGHRS and CDR2 YFSETQ. V lost 5 bases to trimming and J lost 0 bases, with 11 bases between them. The CDR3 extends over 14 amino acids.

The chain is built from TRBV6-1 and TRBJ1-5, with 10 positions matching TRBD1. This CDR3 comprises 16 residues. J was trimmed by 5 bases and V by 2 bases; bases with no gene match: 6. The germline gives CDR1 MNHNS, CDR2 SASEGT. CDR3 nucleotides: TGTGCCAGCAGTGAAACGGGACAGGGGTCGGATCAGCCCCAGCATTTT. Its protein is CASSETGQGSDQPQHF.

This CDR3 reads CASSFKAGGNEQFF. Written as DNA, the CDR3 is TGTGCCAGCAGTTTTAAGGCAGGGGGCAATGAGCAGTTCTTC. The rearrangement uses TRBV27 and TRBJ2-1; 7 bases map to TRBD1. V was pared by 3 bases and J by 6 bases, with 5 bases of the junction left unmatched. CDR1 and CDR2 from the germline V gene are MNHEY and SMNVEV (reference sequence). This CDR3 spans 14 amino acids.

The J gene is TRBJ2-4, the V gene TRBV27; no firm D call. CDR1 and CDR2 from the germline V gene are MNHEY and SMNVEV (reference sequence). This CDR3 has 14 residues. V was cut by 2 bases and J by 2 bases, with 7 bases left in between. CDR3 loop: CASSLIRSKNIQYF. CDR3 sequence (DNA): TGTGCCAGCAGTTTAATTCGGTCCAAAAACATTCAGTACTTC.

The J gene is TRBJ2-1, the V gene TRBV2; 8 nucleotides agree with TRBD2. Germline CDR1 SNHLY, CDR2 FYNNEI. The V segment lost 5 bases and the J segment 0 bases; nucleotides outside the gene matches: 3. This CDR3 contains 15 residues. CDR3 nucleotides: TGTGCCAGCAGTTCCACTAGCGGCTCCTACAATGAGCAGTTCTTC. This codes for CASSSTSGSYNEQFF.

This rearrangement joins TRBV9 to TRBJ1-1; no clear D gene. Trimming stripped 3 bases from V and 11 bases from J, with 14 bases between. The CDR3 has 12 amino acids. Germline V lookup: CDR1 SGDLS, CDR2 YYNGEE. Here the CDR3 DNA reads TGTGCCAGCAGCGGTGCCCAACCGGAGGCTTTCTTT. The encoded protein is CASSGAQPEAFF.

This clone was recorded once. The rearrangement uses TRBV30 and TRBJ1-6, with D unclear. The CDR3 sequence is 15 residues long. CDR1 and CDR2 from the germline V gene are GTSNPN and SVGIG (reference sequence). V was shortened by 5 bases and J by 0 bases, with 11 bases between the two germline ends. CDR3 DNA: TGTGCCTGGTCCCAGGAGAGCTCCTATAATTCACCCCTCCACTTT. This translates into CAWSQESSYNSPLHF. Full variable domain (remainder filled in from reference TRBV30 and TRBJ1-6): SQTIHQWPATLVQPVGSPLSLECTVEGTSNPNLYWYRQAAGRGLQLLFYSVGIGQISSEVPQNLSASRPQDRQFILSSKKLLLSDSGFYLCAWSQESSYNSPLHFGNGTRLTVT.

The CDR3 DNA reads TGCGCCAGCAGCCATCCTCCCGGACTAGCCGCCGGCACAGATACGCAGTATTTT. This gives the protein CASSHPPGLAAGTDTQYF. V usage is TRBV4-1 and J usage is TRBJ2-3; TRBD2 aligns across 8 bases. The ends lost 3 bases at V and 1 base at J; junction bases unmatched: 12. Per germline, CDR1 MGHRA and CDR2 YSYEKL. The CDR3 is 18 amino acids.

This chain joins TRBV5-1 and TRBJ1-2; 7 nucleotides align to TRBD1. Germline loops: CDR1 SGHRS, CDR2 YFSETQ. The CDR3 is 15 amino acids. Trimming at V came to 0 bases and at J to 4 bases, leaving 6 bases not matched to a gene. The CDR3, as DNA: TGCGCCAGCAGCTTGGGCGGACAGGTTACCTATGGCTACACCTTC. Amino acid sequence: CASSLGGQVTYGYTF.

This chain connects TRBV5-1 to TRBJ2-1; 10 nucleotides agree with TRBD1. J gave up 4 bases and V 0 bases, and 4 bases lay outside the gene matches. The germline CDR1 and CDR2 sequences are SGHRS and YFSETQ. The CDR3 loop spans 16 amino acids. CDR3 in amino acids: CASSLGQGAPYNEQFF. The CDR3 DNA sequence: TGCGCCAGCAGCTTGGGACAGGGGGCACCTTACAATGAGCAGTTCTTC.

This clone occurred a few times. The chain couples TRBV30 to TRBJ1-2; D gene uncertain. V lost 3 bases and J lost 5, with 13 bases in between. CDR1 is GTSNPN, CDR2 SVGIG, per germline (reference sequence). The CDR3 contains 13 residues. CDR3 DNA sequence: TGTGCCTGGAGGAATCACAGTCGTTATGGCTACACCTTC. This translates into CAWRNHSRYGYTF.

The chain combines TRBV5-1 with TRBJ2-7, with 8 bases that match TRBD1. Germline CDR1 SGHRS, CDR2 YFSETQ. The CDR3 is 14 residues long. V gave up 4 bases and J gave up 3 bases; unmatched junction bases: 6. CDR3 nucleotides: TGCGCCAGCAGCCTCTCCGGGACAGGCTACGAGCAGTACTTC. It yields the protein CASSLSGTGYEQYF.

V usage is TRBV6-1 and J usage is TRBJ1-4; D remains unclear. CDR1 and CDR2 from the germline V gene are MNHNS and SASEGT. This CDR3 has 13 amino acids. With 4 bases removed from V and 5 bases from J, the gap between germline ends came to 8 bases. CDR3 in DNA: TGTGCCAGCAGTGGGACCCAAAATGAAAAACTGTTTTTT. It encodes CASSGTQNEKLFF.

This clone turned up a few times. CDR3 DNA sequence: TGCGCCAGCAGCTTATGGCGGACCTACACCGGGGAGCTGTTTTTT. Translation: CASSLWRTYTGELFF. The chain combines TRBV5-1 with TRBJ2-2; D ambiguous. The CDR3 loop spans 15 amino acids. V lost 2 bases and J 3 bases, leaving 11 bases between the germline ends. CDR1 SGHRS and CDR2 YFSETQ come from the germline V gene.

The chain links TRBV19 to TRBJ2-7; maybe TRBD1 (6 bases). Germline V gives CDR1 LNHDA, CDR2 SQIVND (reference sequence). The CDR3 extends over 16 amino acids. Between the trimmed V and J ends, which lost 6 bases and 3 bases, there was a span of 21 bases. DNA of the CDR3: TGTGCCAGTAGCTCGACAGGTAGACCTAGATTCTACGAGCAGTACTTC. Its protein product is CASSSTGRPRFYEQYF.

The chain combines TRBV20-1 with TRBJ2-3; D gene unclear. Germline CDR1 reads DFQATT; CDR2 reads SNEGSKA (reference sequence). The CDR3 is made up of 11 amino acids. V was shortened by 6 bases and J by 4 bases, with 8 bases between the two germline ends. The CDR3 region has the DNA TGCAGTGCCCCTCTCTCAGATACGCAGTATTTT. Translation gives CSAPLSDTQYF.

The chain carries TRBV18 and TRBJ1-5; D not resolved. The CDR3 covers 16 residues. Trimming cost V 2 bases and J 2 bases, with 13 bases left between them. Germline V lookup: CDR1 KGHSH, CDR2 LQKENI. CDR3 region: CASSPSAGFRNQPQHF. The CDR3, as DNA: TGTGCCAGCTCACCATCAGCGGGTTTTCGCAATCAGCCCCAGCATTTT.

This clone was counted only a few times. This rearrangement joins TRBV27 to TRBJ1-2; D gene unclear. Trimming took 5 bases from V and 5 from J, leaving 12 bases between them. The CDR3 has 13 amino acids. Germline CDR1 MNHEY, CDR2 SMNVEV (reference sequence). CDR3 in DNA: TGTGCCAGCAGTGCAACTGATTTTTATGGCTACACCTTC. Encoded protein: CASSATDFYGYTF.

J is TRBJ2-7 and V is TRBV28, with D possibly matching TRBD2 (6 bases). The CDR3 contains 13 residues. Trimming removed 6 bases from V and 1 base from J, with 10 bases in between. Germline CDR1 reads MDHEN; CDR2 reads SYDVKM. The CDR3, as DNA: TGTGCCAGCAGCCCAGGACTATCCTACGAGCAGTACTTC. Its translation is CASSPGLSYEQYF.

There are a few counts of this clone. CDR3 DNA sequence: TGCGCCAGCAGCTTTACAGGGCATCAGCCCCAGCATTTT. Protein product: CASSFTGHQPQHF. The chain joins TRBV5-1 to TRBJ1-5; possibly TRBD1 for D (6 bases). This CDR3 comprises 13 residues. V lost 2 bases and J lost 5, with 8 bases in between. Germline values: CDR1 SGHRS, CDR2 YFSETQ.

The chain employs TRBV27 and TRBJ2-7; the match to TRBD2 covers 8 bases. The germline gives CDR1 MNHEY, CDR2 SMNVEV (reference sequence). The CDR3 runs 15 residues. J gave up 1 base and V 3 bases, and 5 bases lay outside the gene matches. Here the CDR3 reads CASSFGGGRSYEQYF. CDR3 DNA sequence: TGTGCCAGCAGTTTCGGCGGCGGGAGGTCCTACGAGCAGTACTTC.

This clone was observed a handful of times. The chain uses TRBV10-3 and TRBJ1-1; D is uncertain. From germline, CDR1 is ENHRY and CDR2 SYGVKD. CDR3 length: 13 amino acids. Trimming took 3 bases from V and 5 from J, leaving 10 bases between them. CDR3 in amino acids: CAISEMGGTEAFF. DNA of the CDR3: TGTGCCATCAGTGAAATGGGAGGAACTGAAGCTTTCTTT.

The chain is built from TRBV30 and TRBJ2-3; D is possibly TRBD2 (5 bases). Germline V gives CDR1 GTSNPN, CDR2 SVGIG (reference sequence). V lost 4 bases to trimming and J lost 4 bases, with 9 bases between them. CDR3 length equals 12 residues. The CDR3 reads CAWKAGSDTQYF. Here the CDR3 DNA reads TGTGCCTGGAAGGCGGGTTCAGATACGCAGTATTTT.

This chain joins TRBV2 and TRBJ1-4; no firm D call. Looked up from germline, CDR1 is SNHLY and CDR2 is FYNNEI. The CDR3 has 12 residues. V was shortened by 7 bases and J by 8 bases, with 11 bases between the two germline ends. CDR3 loop: CASTILNEKLFF. The DNA of the CDR3 is TGTGCCAGCACGATCCTTAACGAAAAACTGTTTTTT.

The DNA of the CDR3 is TGTGCCAGCGAAAGCGGGAGAAACAATGAGCAGTTCTTC. This encodes CASESGRNNEQFF. V usage is TRBV6-1 and J usage is TRBJ2-1; 8 bases line up with TRBD2. This CDR3 region has 13 residues. Germline V CDR1 and CDR2: MNHNS, SASEGT. Trimming removed 8 bases from V and 5 bases from J; junction bases left unmatched: 5.

This clone was found many times. At the DNA level, this CDR3 is encoded by other sequences in the same sample as well. The chain joins TRBV6-5 to TRBJ2-7; D remains unclear. With 2 bases removed from V and 0 bases from J, the gap between germline ends came to 8 bases. The CDR3 is made up of 14 amino acids. Germline V CDR1 and CDR2: MNHEY, SVGAGI. DNA of the CDR3: TGTGCCAGCAGTTACAGGTTAGACTCCTACGAGCAGTACTTC. Amino acids: CASSYRLDSYEQYF.

The V and J genes are TRBV28 and TRBJ2-1; 9 bases map to TRBD1. Germline V CDR1 and CDR2: MDHEN, SYDVKM. The CDR3 totals 15 residues. V lost 4 bases and J lost 7; bases outside the gene matches: 8. This chain's CDR3 is CASSSAGTGSNEQFF. CDR3 DNA sequence: TGTGCCAGCAGTTCTGCCGGGACAGGGTCAAATGAGCAGTTCTTC. The entire variable domain, with the rest obtained from reference TRBV28 and TRBJ2-1, is as follows: DVKVTQSSRYLVKRTGEKVFLECVQDMDHENMFWYRQDPGLGLRLIYFSYDVKMKEKGDIPEGYSVSREKKERFSLILESASTNQTSMYLCASSSAGTGSNEQFFGPGTRLTVL.

This sequence joins TRBV10-2 and TRBJ2-2; D call uncertain. Germline CDR1 and CDR2: WSHSY and SAAADI. This CDR3 contains 11 residues. V lost 6 bases, J lost 6 bases, and 5 bases lay in between. The CDR3 reads CASRGSGELFF. CDR3 nucleotides: TGCGCCAGCAGGGGGTCCGGGGAGCTGTTTTTT.

The rearrangement joins TRBV5-1 to TRBJ2-7; 9 positions agree with TRBD2. Germline V gives CDR1 SGHRS, CDR2 YFSETQ. There are 17 residues in the CDR3. The junction had 13 bases not matched to a gene; V was cut back by 3 bases and J by 3 bases. CDR3 coding DNA: TGCGCCAGCAGCTCGGGCCCCGAGACTAGCGGCGACTACGAGCAGTACTTC. Protein sequence: CASSSGPETSGDYEQYF.

V is TRBV5-1 and J is TRBJ1-3; D gene uncertain. V gave up 4 bases and J gave up 0 bases, with 11 bases separating them. Germline CDR1 SGHRS, CDR2 YFSETQ. CDR3 size: 15 residues. In nucleotides, the CDR3 is TGCGCCAGCAGCCCGGAAAGTATCTCTGGAAACACCATATATTTT. This codes for CASSPESISGNTIYF. The entire variable domain, with the rest obtained from reference TRBV5-1 and TRBJ1-3, is as follows: KAGVTQTPRYLIKTRGQQVTLSCSPISGHRSVSWYQQTPGQGLQFLFEYFSETQRNKGNFPGRFSGRQFSNSRSEMNVSTLELGDSALYLCASSPESISGNTIYFGEGSWLTVV.